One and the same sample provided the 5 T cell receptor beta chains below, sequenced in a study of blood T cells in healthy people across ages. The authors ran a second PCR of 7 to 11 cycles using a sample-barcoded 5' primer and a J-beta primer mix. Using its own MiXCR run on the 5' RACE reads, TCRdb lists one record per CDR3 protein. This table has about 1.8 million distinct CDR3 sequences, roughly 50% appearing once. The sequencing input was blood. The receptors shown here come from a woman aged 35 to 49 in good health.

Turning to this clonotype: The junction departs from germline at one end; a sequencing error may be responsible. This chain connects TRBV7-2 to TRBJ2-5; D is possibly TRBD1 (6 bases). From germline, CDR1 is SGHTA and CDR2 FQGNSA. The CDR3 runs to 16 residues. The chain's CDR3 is CASSSRGRTAIETQYF. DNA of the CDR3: TGTGCCAGCAGTTCACGAGGACGGACAGCGATAGAGACTCAGTACTTC.

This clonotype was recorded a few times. The DNA for the CDR3 is TGCGCCAGCAGCCAAGCCTGGGAGAAGGAGTACGAGCAGTACTTC. Its protein is CASSQAWEKEYEQYF. V is TRBV4-3 and J is TRBJ2-7, with D tentatively TRBD2 (5 bases). Per germline, CDR1 LGHNA and CDR2 YSLEER. The V and J ends lost 1 base and 4 bases respectively, with 14 bases between them. The CDR3 totals 15 residues.

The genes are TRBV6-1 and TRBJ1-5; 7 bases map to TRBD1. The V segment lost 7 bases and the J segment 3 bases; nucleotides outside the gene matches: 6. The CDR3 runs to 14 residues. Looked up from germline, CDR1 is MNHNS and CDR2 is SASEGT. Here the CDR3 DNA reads TGTGCCAGCACCCGGGGGACAGTCAATCAGCCCCAGCATTTT. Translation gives CASTRGTVNQPQHF.

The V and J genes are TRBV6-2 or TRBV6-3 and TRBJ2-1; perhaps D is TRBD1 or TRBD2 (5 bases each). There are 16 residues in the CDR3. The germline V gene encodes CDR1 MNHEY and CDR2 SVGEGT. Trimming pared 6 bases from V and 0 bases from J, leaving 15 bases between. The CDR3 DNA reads TGTGCCAGCAGCAAACTAGGGGCCAGCTCCTACAATGAGCAGTTCTTC. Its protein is CASSKLGASSYNEQFF.

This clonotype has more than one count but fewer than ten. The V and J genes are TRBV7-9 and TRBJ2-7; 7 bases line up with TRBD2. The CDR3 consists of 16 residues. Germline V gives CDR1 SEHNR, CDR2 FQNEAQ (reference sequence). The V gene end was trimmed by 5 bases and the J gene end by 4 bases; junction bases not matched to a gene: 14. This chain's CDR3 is CASSVSPAGTSYEQYF. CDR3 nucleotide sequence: TGTGCCAGCAGCGTCTCCCCAGCGGGGACTTCGTACGAGCAGTACTTC.